The clone carrying this TCR beta chain has a handful of counts. The antigen remains undetermined. Trimming left V 0 bases short and J 5 bases short, with 15 bases between. Germline assignment: CDR1 DFQATT and CDR2 SNEGSKA (reference sequence). The CDR3 consists of 15 residues. TCRdb re-called the RT-PCR reads with MiXCR, one entry per CDR3 protein. Among around 470,000 distinct CDR3 sequences listed, roughly 7.9% were seen once. This specimen comes from a study of response to subunit inactivated influenza vaccine. Study-level findings and limits: Few new T cells, the authors suggested, are recruited by each seasonal influenza vaccination.

The sample was PBMCs from blood, taken around 25 months after vaccination. The clonotype comes from a man aged 50-75 years who received an inactivated influenza vaccine. The rearrangement uses TRBV20-1 and TRBJ2-3, with a weak D call TRBD2 (5 bases). CDR3 in DNA: TGCAGTGCTAGAGATCAATCGAGGGAAGGAGATACGCAGTATTTT. Translated: CSARDQSREGDTQYF.